This TCR beta chain stems from a study of shared clonotypes between healthy human individuals. Naive CD8 cells lacked CD45RO, underwent positive selection for CCR7 and left out terminally differentiated effector memory CD45RA+ cells. Libraries were prepared by immunoSEQ multiplex PCR; TCRdb keeps only in-frame clonotypes and omits some of them. The data show 600,000 or so clones, 95% to 98% seen once. Germline-derived CDR1 and CDR2 are GTSNPN and SVGIG (reference sequence). The length of the CDR3 is 16 residues. V gave up 1 base and J gave up 1 base, with 17 bases separating them. V gene TRBV30 combines with J gene TRBJ2-7; D is unresolved. What was sequenced was naive CD8+ T cells sorted from blood. The origin of this receptor is a man aged 25-40 years in good health. The CDR3 DNA reads TGTGCCTGGAGTGCCTCGGACGAACGCCCTTCCTACGAGCAGTACTTC. Its protein is CAWSASDERPSYEQYF.